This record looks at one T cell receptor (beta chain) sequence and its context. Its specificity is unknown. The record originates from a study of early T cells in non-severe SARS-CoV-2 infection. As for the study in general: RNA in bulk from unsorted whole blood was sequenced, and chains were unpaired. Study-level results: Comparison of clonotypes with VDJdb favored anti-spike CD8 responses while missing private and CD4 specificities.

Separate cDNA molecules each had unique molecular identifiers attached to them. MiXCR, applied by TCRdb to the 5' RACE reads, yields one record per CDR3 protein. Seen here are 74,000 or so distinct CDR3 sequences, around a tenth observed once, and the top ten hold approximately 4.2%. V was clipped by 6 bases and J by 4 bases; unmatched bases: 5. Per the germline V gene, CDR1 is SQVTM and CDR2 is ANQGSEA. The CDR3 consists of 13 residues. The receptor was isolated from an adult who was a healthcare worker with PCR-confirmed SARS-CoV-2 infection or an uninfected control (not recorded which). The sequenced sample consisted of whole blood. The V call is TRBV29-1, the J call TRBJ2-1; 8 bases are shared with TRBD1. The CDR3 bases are TGCAGCGTCCGACGGGACAGGTACAATGAGCAGTTCTTC. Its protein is CSVRRDRYNEQFF.